The subject of this entry is one T cell receptor (beta chain). These data belong to a study of OX40 agonist ivuxolimab in advanced cancers. Per germline, CDR1 MNHNY and CDR2 SVGAGI (reference sequence). CDR3 length: 13 amino acids. V was trimmed by 3 bases and J by 4 bases, leaving 10 bases between them. Generated by immunoSEQ multiplex PCR, the TCRdb table keeps only in-frame clones and is missing some. The sample comprises approximately 45,000 clones, 75% to 90% of which are singletons, and more than 12% rests with the top ten. This receptor was taken from an adult with an advanced solid tumor such as melanoma, head and neck, liver or kidney cancer. The chain has TRBV6-6 and TRBJ2-7; D remains ambiguous. The specimen was CD4+ or CD8+ T cells sorted from blood, collected in a trial of the OX40 agonist ivuxolimab. The DNA of the CDR3 is TGTGCCAGCAGTTATGGGCCAGAATACGAGCAGTACGTC. Its translation is CASSYGPEYEQYV.